One and the same sample provided the 5 T cell receptor beta chains below, sequenced in a study of technical replicates of blood from several donors. Method: immunoSEQ multiplex PCR; TCRdb's copy keeps in-frame clones and lacks some. The data contain roughly 62,000 clones, over 85% of them singletons. The sequencing input was PBMCs. Every receptor here comes from a human donor in good health. Some clones in this sample may be carry-over from other donors' samples.

The chain uses TRBV2 and TRBJ2-7, with 9 positions matching TRBD2. The CDR3 contains 14 residues. Germline-derived CDR1 and CDR2 are SNHLY and FYNNEI. J was trimmed by 4 bases and V by 4 bases; bases with no gene match: 5. The CDR3 DNA is TGTGCCAGCAGTGTCGGCGGGAGGGAGTACGAGCAGTACTTC. This sequence encodes CASSVGGREYEQYF. The variable domain in full, completed from reference TRBV2 and TRBJ2-7, reads EPEVTQTPSHQVTQMGQEVILRCVPISNHLYFYWYRQILGQKVEFLVSFYNNEISEKSEIFDDQFSVERPDGSNFTLKIRSTKLEDSAMYFCASSVGGREYEQYFGPGTRLTVT.

This clone is a singleton in its sample. The chain carries TRBV29-1 and TRBJ2-1; 11 bases agree with TRBD1. Per the germline V gene, CDR1 is SQVTM and CDR2 is ANQGSEA. V was clipped by 8 bases and J by 6 bases; unmatched bases: 9. The CDR3 has 14 amino acids. The CDR3 nucleotides are TGCAGCCCCTTGACCGGGACAGGGGGCAATGAGCAGTTCTTC. It is translated as CSPLTGTGGNEQFF.

The V and J genes are TRBV2 and TRBJ2-7; a possible D gene is TRBD2 (6 bases). Germline CDR1 reads SNHLY; CDR2 reads FYNNEI. The CDR3 loop spans 13 amino acids. The V gene lost 3 bases and the J gene lost 11 bases, with 17 bases spanning the gap. The CDR3 region is CASSDRTNAVEYF. The CDR3, as DNA: TGTGCCAGCAGTGACAGGACTAACGCAGTTGAGTACTTC.

The chain carries TRBV5-1 and TRBJ2-1; no reliable D call. The CDR3 is 15 amino acids. Per the germline V gene, CDR1 is SGHRS and CDR2 is YFSETQ. The V end lost 6 bases, the J end lost 0 bases, and 13 bases lay between the germline ends. The CDR3 nucleotides are TGCGCCAGCACGGGTCCGGGTTTCTCCTACAATGAGCAGTTCTTC. Its translation is CASTGPGFSYNEQFF.

This chain joins TRBV5-4 and TRBJ2-7; TRBD2 aligns across 10 bases. There are 15 residues in the CDR3. From germline, CDR1 is SGHNT and CDR2 YYREEE (reference sequence). The V gene end was trimmed by 0 bases and the J gene end by 1 base; junction bases not matched to a gene: 1. CDR3 nucleotide sequence: TGTGCCAGCAGCTTGGGACTAGCGGGTTCCTACGAGCAGTACTTC. It translates to CASSLGLAGSYEQYF.